The 15 T cell receptor beta chains given below trace back to one sample, sequenced in a study of T cells in Graves' hyperthyroidism and ophthalmopathy. RNA transcripts served as the template for amplifying TCR beta CDR3 regions. First-round RT-PCR with HTBI primers amplified the TCR CDR3 region. TCRdb re-derived calls from the multiplex PCR reads in MiXCR, one entry per CDR3 protein. The sample contains hundreds of thousands of distinct CDR3 sequences, over 35% of which appear only once. Sequenced: blood. The receptors originated from a man younger than 35 with Graves' hyperthyroidism.

This clonotype was recorded a few times. The genes are TRBV7-3 and TRBJ2-7; maybe TRBD2 (6 bases). V lost 5 bases and J 1 base, leaving 15 bases between the germline ends. The CDR3 has 15 residues. Germline-derived CDR1 and CDR2 are SGHTA and FQGTGA. CDR3 nucleotide sequence: TGTGCCAGCAGCACACTCCAACTAGCATCCTACGAGCAGTACTTC. Its translation: CASSTLQLASYEQYF.

This clonotype has at least ten counts. CDR3 coding DNA: TGTGCCAGCTGCCGAGGCAATCAGCCCCAGCATTTT. This sequence encodes CASCRGNQPQHF. V usage is TRBV19 and J usage is TRBJ1-5, with unresolved D. Germline CDR1 LNHDA, CDR2 SQIVND (reference sequence). Trimming took off 9 bases at V and 2 bases at J, with 8 bases between the two ends. The CDR3 has 12 amino acids. The full variable domain, completed using reference TRBV19 and TRBJ1-5, is DGGITQSPKYLFRKEGQNVTLSCEQNLNHDAMYWYRQDPGQGLRLIYYSQIVNDFQKGDIAEGYSVSREKKESFPLTVTSAQKNPTAFYLCASCRGNQPQHFGDGTRLSIL.

About this clonotype itself: One base away lies a much larger clone, so this may be a sequencing read error. The rearrangement joins TRBV2 to TRBJ1-2; D remains ambiguous. The CDR3 contains 15 residues. V was cut by 0 bases and J by 4 bases, with 12 bases left in between. The germline CDR1 and CDR2 sequences are SNHLY and FYNNEI. The CDR3 spells CASSEARLNFYGYTF. For the CDR3, the DNA is TGTGCCAGCAGTGAAGCACGGTTGAACTTCTATGGCTACACCTTC.

At least ten counts were recorded for this clonotype. The rearrangement uses TRBV2 and TRBJ1-3, with D unclear. Between the trimmed V and J ends, which lost 6 bases and 2 bases, there was a span of 11 bases. Germline CDR1 reads SNHLY; CDR2 reads FYNNEI. CDR3 size: 14 residues. CDR3 nucleotides: TGTGCCAGCAGGGACTGGGGAGCTGGAAACACCATATATTTT. This gives the protein CASRDWGAGNTIYF.

A few counts support this clonotype. The J gene is TRBJ1-1, the V gene TRBV29-1, with 8 bases matching TRBD1. From germline, CDR1 is SQVTM and CDR2 ANQGSEA. The CDR3 runs 13 residues. J lost 5 bases, V lost 6 bases, and 8 bases had no gene match. The CDR3 loop is CSVGQGDGTEAFF. Written as DNA, the CDR3 is TGCAGCGTCGGACAGGGAGATGGGACTGAAGCTTTCTTT.

This clonotype was seen a few times. The chain combines TRBV19 with TRBJ1-1; weak D call: TRBD1 (6 bases). Per the germline V gene, CDR1 is LNHDA and CDR2 is SQIVND (reference sequence). There are 13 residues in the CDR3. Trimming took 4 bases from V and 4 from J, leaving 10 bases between them. The CDR3 sequence is CASSKGVATEAFF. CDR3 nucleotide sequence: TGTGCCAGTAGTAAGGGGGTGGCCACTGAAGCTTTCTTT.

Written as DNA, the CDR3 is TGTGCCAGCAGCTGCACAGGGTATAACGAGCAGTACTTC. It codes for CASSCTGYNEQYF. The rearrangement joins TRBV3-1 to TRBJ2-7; maybe TRBD1 (6 bases). Germline CDR1 is LGHDT and CDR2 is YNNKEL (reference sequence). The CDR3 loop spans 13 amino acids. V shed 5 bases and J shed 5 bases, with 13 bases lying between them.

This clonotype was picked up many times. The CDR3 loop reads CASSEGLPAYGYTF. The CDR3 bases are TGTGCCAGCAGTGAGGGCCTCCCGGCCTATGGCTACACCTTC. This rearrangement joins TRBV2 to TRBJ1-2, with unresolved D. The germline CDR1 and CDR2 sequences are SNHLY and FYNNEI. This CDR3 is built from 14 residues. Deletions cut 3 bases from V and 4 bases from J, with 12 bases between. The full variable domain, completed using reference TRBV2 and TRBJ1-2, is EPEVTQTPSHQVTQMGQEVILRCVPISNHLYFYWYRQILGQKVEFLVSFYNNEISEKSEIFDDQFSVERPDGSNFTLKIRSTKLEDSAMYFCASSEGLPAYGYTFGSGTRLTVV.

The chain employs TRBV6-2 or TRBV6-3 and TRBJ2-5; no clear D. CDR3 length equals 14 residues. Trimming cost V 2 bases and J 0 bases, with 7 bases left between them. CDR1 and CDR2 (germline): MNHEY, SVGEGT. For the CDR3, the DNA is TGTGCCAGCAGTTACAACGCGTACCAAGAGACCCAGTACTTC. Its translation: CASSYNAYQETQYF.

This clonotype was found many times. V gene TRBV7-2 combines with J gene TRBJ2-7; 8 positions match TRBD1. CDR3 length: 15 amino acids. The germline gives CDR1 SGHTA, CDR2 FQGNSA. J was trimmed by 3 bases and V by 5 bases; bases with no gene match: 9. CDR3 nucleotides: TGTGCCAGCAGCCCTGACAGGGGCGGCTTCTACGAGCAGTACTTC. This translates into CASSPDRGGFYEQYF.

This rearrangement joins TRBV10-3 to TRBJ1-2; possibly TRBD1 for D (5 bases). Germline lookup yields CDR1 ENHRY and CDR2 SYGVKD. V dropped 5 bases and J dropped 6 bases, with 13 bases sitting between them. The CDR3 has 13 amino acids. The CDR3 nucleotides read TGTGCCATCAGTCAAGGGGCAGGAGATGGCTACACCTTC. As protein: CAISQGAGDGYTF.

This clonotype occurred many times. J is TRBJ2-5 and V is TRBV9, with D uncertain. The CDR3 spans 13 residues. V lost 4 bases, J lost 0 bases, and 7 bases lay in between. CDR1 is SGDLS and CDR2 is YYNGEE in the germline V gene. CDR3 protein: CASSSRYQETQYF. DNA of the CDR3: TGTGCCAGCAGCTCACGGTACCAAGAGACCCAGTACTTC.

The chain employs TRBV25-1 and TRBJ2-6; possible D gene TRBD2, 6 bases. Trimming stripped 3 bases from V and 0 bases from J, with 27 bases between. This CDR3 has 22 amino acids. Germline V CDR1 and CDR2: MGHDK, SYGVNS. CDR3 sequence (DNA): TGTGCCAGCAGTGAGCCTGGTCCCATTCCCAAAGTGGAGGGCTCTGGGGCCAACGTCCTGACTTTC. This encodes CASSEPGPIPKVEGSGANVLTF.

This sequence joins TRBV2 and TRBJ2-7, with TRBD1 matching over 8 bases. The CDR3 spans 15 residues. With 6 bases clipped from V and 6 bases from J, the junction kept 13 bases outside the gene matches. Germline CDR1 reads SNHLY; CDR2 reads FYNNEI. Here the CDR3 reads CASSPGTGPLSEQYF. Written as DNA, the CDR3 is TGTGCCAGCAGCCCCGGGACAGGCCCTCTTTCCGAGCAGTACTTC.

This chain joins TRBV7-9 and TRBJ1-1, with TRBD1 matching 10 bases. This CDR3 spans 16 amino acids. CDR1 and CDR2 (germline): SEHNR, FQNEAQ (reference sequence). Unmatched junction bases numbered 6, after V lost 1 base and J lost 4 bases. The chain's CDR3 is CASSLETGTGATEAFF. The CDR3 DNA follows: TGTGCCAGCAGCTTAGAGACCGGGACAGGGGCCACTGAAGCTTTCTTT.